The 32 T cell receptor beta chains reported below all come from one sample, sequenced in a study of OX40 agonist ivuxolimab in advanced cancers. Repertoires were generated with immunoSEQ multiplex PCR, while TCRdb's copy carries only in-frame clones and drops some. The sample shows 60,000 to 95,000 clones, approximately 84% of them seen only once. The input for sequencing was CD4+ or CD8+ T cells sorted from blood, taken in a trial of the OX40 agonist ivuxolimab. Source of these receptors: an adult with an advanced solid tumor such as melanoma, head and neck, liver or kidney cancer.

There are a few counts of this clone. The chain uses TRBV25-1 and TRBJ1-1, with D tentatively TRBD1 (5 bases). This CDR3 has 14 amino acids. V was cut by 5 bases and J by 6 bases, with 16 bases left in between. The germline gives CDR1 MGHDK, CDR2 SYGVNS. The CDR3 loop reads CASSPPGVAPEAFF. Here the CDR3 DNA reads TGTGCCAGCAGTCCACCGGGGGTAGCTCCTGAAGCTTTCTTT.

The chain couples TRBV5-1 to TRBJ2-5; 8 nucleotides line up with TRBD1. Trimming took 0 bases from V and 3 from J; bases not matched to a gene: 4. Germline V gene data show CDR1 as SGHRS and CDR2 as YFSETQ. CDR3 size: 15 residues. CDR3 coding DNA: TGCGCCAGCAGCTTGGTCCCAGGGGGCGAAGAGACCCAGTACTTC. It is translated as CASSLVPGGEETQYF.

The rearrangement joins TRBV7-2 to TRBJ1-5; D remains ambiguous. The CDR3 extends over 14 amino acids. V was clipped by 1 base and J by 4 bases, with 8 bases between them. Germline V gene data show CDR1 as SGHTA and CDR2 as FQGNSA. The DNA of the CDR3 is TGTGCCAGCAGCTTAGGGGAGGTTAATCAGCCCCAGCATTTT. Protein product: CASSLGEVNQPQHF. The variable domain in full, completed from reference TRBV7-2 and TRBJ1-5, reads GAGVSQSPSNKVTEKGKDVELRCDPISGHTALYWYRQSLGQGLEFLIYFQGNSAPDKSGLPSDRFSAERTGGSVSTLTIQRTQQEDSAVYLCASSLGEVNQPQHFGDGTRLSIL.

The V and J genes are TRBV6-5 and TRBJ2-5, with no clear D. V shed 7 bases and J shed 7 bases, with 16 bases lying between them. Germline CDR1 MNHEY, CDR2 SVGAGI. The CDR3 consists of 13 residues. The CDR3 region is CASTLLPIGTQYF. DNA for the CDR3: TGTGCCAGCACCCTACTCCCCATAGGGACCCAGTACTTC.

The chain links TRBV7-9 to TRBJ2-1; 12 nucleotides agree with TRBD2. Germline trimming cut 4 bases from V and 10 bases from J; bases unmatched to any gene: 2. Germline CDR1 reads SEHNR; CDR2 reads FQNEAQ (reference sequence). This CDR3 is 13 amino acids long. CDR3 loop: CASSYGLAGEQFF. The CDR3 DNA follows: TGTGCCAGCAGCTACGGACTAGCGGGAGAGCAGTTCTTC.

The V and J genes are TRBV29-1 and TRBJ2-5; D may be TRBD1 or TRBD2 (5 bases each). The CDR3 runs 13 residues. The V gene lost 4 bases and the J gene lost 9 bases, with 18 bases spanning the gap. The germline V gene has CDR1 SQVTM and CDR2 ANQGSEA. The CDR3 is CSVVSAGEGAQYF. CDR3 DNA: TGCAGCGTTGTGTCGGCCGGGGAAGGGGCCCAGTACTTC. Filled out from reference TRBV29-1 and TRBJ2-5, the complete variable domain reads SAVISQKPSRDICQRGTSLTIQCQVDSQVTMMFWYRQQPGQSLTLIATANQGSEATYESGFVIDKFPISRPNLTFSTLTVSNMSPEDSSIYLCSVVSAGEGAQYFGPGTRLLVL.

The V gene is TRBV2, the J gene TRBJ2-7; 10 bases are a match to TRBD2. Trimming removed 6 bases from V and 0 bases from J; junction bases left unmatched: 17. Germline V gene lookup returns CDR1 SNHLY and CDR2 FYNNEI. CDR3 size: 19 residues. The CDR3 protein is CASRAVGIAGGTYSYEQYF. The CDR3, as DNA: TGTGCCAGCAGGGCCGTGGGGATAGCGGGAGGCACCTACTCCTACGAGCAGTACTTC.

The chain recombines TRBV5-1 with TRBJ2-5, with D maybe TRBD1 (6 bases). CDR3 length equals 14 residues. Germline-derived CDR1 and CDR2 are SGHRS and YFSETQ. The V end lost 2 bases, the J end lost 5 bases, and 13 bases lay between the germline ends. The CDR3 nucleotides read TGCGCCAGCAGCTTCGGGACACTGGGGGAGACCCAGTACTTC. This codes for CASSFGTLGETQYF.

The V and J genes are TRBV25-1 and TRBJ1-2; a weak D match, TRBD1 (6 bases). Trimming removed 1 base from V and 2 bases from J, with 8 bases in between. This CDR3 is 14 amino acids long. Per the germline V gene, CDR1 is MGHDK and CDR2 is SYGVNS. This CDR3 reads CASSEWTANYGYTF. DNA of the CDR3: TGTGCCAGCAGTGAATGGACAGCAAACTATGGCTACACCTTC.

The chain combines TRBV6-1 with TRBJ1-1, with TRBD1 as a possible D gene (5 bases). Germline-derived CDR1 and CDR2 are MNHNS and SASEGT. The CDR3 loop spans 13 amino acids. V was shortened by 10 bases and J by 0 bases, with 12 bases between the two germline ends. The CDR3 DNA follows: TGTGCCACCAGGGAATCGCTGAACACTGAAGCTTTCTTT. Translated, it gives CATRESLNTEAFF.

For the CDR3, the DNA is TGTGCCAGCAGCCTCGGACAGGTCACAGATACGCAGTATTTT. Residues: CASSLGQVTDTQYF. The J gene is TRBJ2-3, the V gene TRBV7-9, with 7 bases matching TRBD1. Per germline, CDR1 SEHNR and CDR2 FQNEAQ (reference sequence). J gave up 2 bases and V 5 bases, and 4 bases lay outside the gene matches. The CDR3 has 14 amino acids.

The V and J genes are TRBV11-2 and TRBJ2-3; 8 bases line up with TRBD2. The CDR3 is 14 amino acids. Germline CDR1 reads SGHAT; CDR2 reads FQNNGV. Trimming removed 2 bases from V and 6 bases from J; junction bases left unmatched: 4. The CDR3 coding sequence is TGTGCCAGCAGCTTATCGGGACTAGGGGATACGCAGTATTTT. Amino acids: CASSLSGLGDTQYF.

The chain links TRBV19 to TRBJ1-5; D uncertain. Trimming took 1 base from V and 2 from J, leaving 12 bases between them. The CDR3 has 16 amino acids. Per the germline V gene, CDR1 is LNHDA and CDR2 is SQIVND (reference sequence). The CDR3 nucleotides are TGTGCCAGTAGTATAGCCCTCAATCGGGGCAATCAGCCCCAGCATTTT. Its translation: CASSIALNRGNQPQHF. The full variable domain, its missing parts supplied by reference TRBV19 and TRBJ1-5, is DGGITQSPKYLFRKEGQNVTLSCEQNLNHDAMYWYRQDPGQGLRLIYYSQIVNDFQKGDIAEGYSVSREKKESFPLTVTSAQKNPTAFYLCASSIALNRGNQPQHFGDGTRLSIL.

V and J are TRBV7-9 and TRBJ2-1; TRBD2 is a possible D gene (6 bases). V was pared by 1 base and J by 9 bases, with 13 bases between. This CDR3 region has 14 residues. Germline-derived CDR1 and CDR2 are SEHNR and FQNEAQ (reference sequence). The CDR3: CASSLGGGVTEQFF. DNA for the CDR3: TGTGCCAGCAGCTTAGGAGGCGGGGTCACTGAGCAGTTCTTC.

DNA for the CDR3: TGTGCCAGCAGCAAAGGGGCGAGCGGGAGGTGTCCCATAGATACGCAGTATTTT. Amino acids: CASSKGASGRCPIDTQYF. The V call is TRBV21-1, the J call TRBJ2-3; the table's D call TRBD2 went unverified against the DNA. TRBV21-1 is shown as a pseudogene. CDR3 length equals 18 residues.

The rearrangement joins TRBV5-8 to TRBJ2-6, with 11 bases fitting TRBD1. The trim removed 4 bases at V and 0 bases at J, leaving 3 bases unmatched. The CDR3 spans 17 residues. Looked up from germline, CDR1 is SGHTS and CDR2 is YDEGEE. CDR3 coding DNA: TGTGCCAGCAGCCGGGACAGGGGGAACTCTGGGGCCAACGTCCTGACTTTC. It yields the protein CASSRDRGNSGANVLTF.

The chain uses TRBV7-2 and TRBJ1-5; D is uncertain. This CDR3 has 13 amino acids. V dropped 3 bases and J dropped 1 base, with 4 bases sitting between them. Germline V CDR1 and CDR2: SGHTA, FQGNSA. The CDR3 DNA reads TGTGCCAGCAGCTTTATCAGCAATCAGCCCCAGCATTTT. This gives the protein CASSFISNQPQHF.

This chain connects TRBV5-1 to TRBJ2-1; maybe TRBD2 (5 bases). CDR3 length: 14 amino acids. Germline V lookup: CDR1 SGHRS, CDR2 YFSETQ. Trimming took 0 bases from V and 6 from J, leaving 10 bases between them. In DNA, the CDR3 is TGCGCCAGCAGCTTGGCCACTAGTACCAATGAGCAGTTCTTC. It codes for CASSLATSTNEQFF.

The CDR3 nucleotides read TGTGCCAGCTCGCAGGGGGGTCGCTACGAGCAGTACTTC. Protein: CASSQGGRYEQYF. The chain recombines TRBV18 with TRBJ2-7; D might be TRBD1 (7 bases). The CDR3 runs 13 residues. Germline V lookup: CDR1 KGHSH, CDR2 LQKENI. The V end was cut by 6 bases, the J end by 3 bases, with 12 bases between.

The chain has TRBV6-1 and TRBJ2-5; D not resolved. CDR1 and CDR2 (germline): MNHNS, SASEGT. This CDR3 has 15 amino acids. The germline V and J ends were trimmed by 6 bases and 7 bases, with 21 bases remaining between them. The CDR3 sequence is CASRTLLAAFGTQYF. In DNA, the CDR3 is TGTGCCAGCAGGACCCTTCTGGCAGCTTTCGGGACCCAGTACTTC.

This clone was detected only a few times. In DNA form, the CDR3 reads TGTGCCAGCAGCCATAGTCGTTATAGGAATGAGCAGTTCTTC. Translating gives CASSHSRYRNEQFF. The chain joins TRBV5-4 to TRBJ2-1, with unresolved D. CDR3 size: 14 residues. Germline V gene sequence: CDR1 SGHNT, CDR2 YYREEE (reference sequence). V lost 4 bases and J lost 7, with 15 bases in between.

The CDR3: CASSLVAAGTYGYTF. CDR3 nucleotide sequence: TGCGCCAGCAGCTTGGTCGCGGCCGGGACTTATGGCTACACCTTC. The V call is TRBV5-1, the J call TRBJ1-2; a weak D match, TRBD1 (5 bases). Looked up from germline, CDR1 is SGHRS and CDR2 is YFSETQ. This CDR3 is built from 15 residues. The ends were cut back, 0 bases at V and 5 bases at J, with 14 bases in the middle.

CDR3: CASSPWSSGNTIYF. CDR3 DNA: TGTGCCAGCAGCCCTTGGAGCTCTGGAAACACCATATATTTT. The chain combines TRBV5-4 with TRBJ1-3; the D is unclear. CDR1 is SGHNT, CDR2 YYREEE, per germline (reference sequence). The CDR3 covers 14 residues. V lost 4 bases and J lost 0, with 8 bases in between.

V gene TRBV7-9 combines with J gene TRBJ2-5; 12 nucleotides match TRBD2. CDR1 and CDR2 from the germline V gene are SEHNR and FQNEAQ (reference sequence). This CDR3 is 16 amino acids long. The V segment lost 3 bases and the J segment 2 bases; nucleotides outside the gene matches: 4. Here the CDR3 DNA reads TGTGCCAGCAGCTTCCGGACTAGCGGGGTGCAAGAGACCCAGTACTTC. This sequence encodes CASSFRTSGVQETQYF. The variable domain in full, completed from reference TRBV7-9 and TRBJ2-5, reads DTGVSQNPRHKITKRGQNVTFRCDPISEHNRLYWYRQTLGQGPEFLTYFQNEAQLEKSRLLSDRFSAERPKGSFSTLEIQRTEQGDSAMYLCASSFRTSGVQETQYFGPGTRLLVL.

Notes on this clone: The sample carries other DNA sequences with the same CDR3. The gene calls are TRBV18 and TRBJ2-7; D is ambiguous. The germline CDR1 and CDR2 sequences are KGHSH and LQKENI. The V end was cut by 3 bases, the J end by 0 bases, with 3 bases between. CDR3 size: 12 residues. The CDR3 DNA reads as TGTGCCAGCTCACCCAGCTCCTACGAGCAGTACTTC. The encoded protein is CASSPSSYEQYF.

The table lists this clone with a count of one. The chain couples TRBV6-6 to TRBJ2-7; possibly TRBD1 for D (6 bases). The V end was cut by 6 bases, the J end by 0 bases, with 9 bases between. Germline V gene data show CDR1 as MNHNY and CDR2 as SVGAGI (reference sequence). The CDR3 extends over 13 amino acids. The CDR3: CASRTQGSYEQYF. The CDR3 nucleotides read TGTGCCAGCAGGACACAGGGCTCCTACGAGCAGTACTTC.

Only one count was recorded for this clone. The gene calls are TRBV5-1 and TRBJ1-1; D is unclear. This CDR3 is 14 amino acids long. The V end lost 5 bases, the J end lost 1 base, and 12 bases lay between the germline ends. The germline V gene has CDR1 SGHRS and CDR2 YFSETQ. The CDR3, as DNA: TGCGCCAGCAGTTCGCAGACGAAGAACACTGAAGCTTTCTTT. It translates to CASSSQTKNTEAFF.

The chain is built from TRBV7-2 and TRBJ2-3; D is possibly TRBD2 (5 bases). The CDR3 extends over 15 amino acids. The germline V and J ends were trimmed by 4 bases and 0 bases, with 11 bases remaining between them. The V gene's germline CDR1 is SGHTA and CDR2 FQGNSA. The CDR3 region has the DNA TGTGCCAGCAGCTCGCCCCGGACTAGCACAGATACGCAGTATTTT. Protein product: CASSSPRTSTDTQYF.

The chain links TRBV15 to TRBJ2-3, with TRBD2 matching 10 bases. The CDR3 is 16 residues long. CDR1 is LNHNV, CDR2 YYDKDF, per germline (reference sequence). The trim removed 0 bases at V and 5 bases at J, leaving 5 bases unmatched. CDR3 protein: CATSRDLAGVGDTQYF. CDR3 DNA: TGTGCCACCAGCAGAGATCTAGCGGGAGTTGGAGATACGCAGTATTTT.

The chain carries TRBV7-2 and TRBJ1-6, with a possible D match to TRBD1 (6 bases). Trimming took 2 bases from V and 7 from J, leaving 12 bases between them. CDR1 SGHTA and CDR2 FQGNSA come from the germline V gene. The CDR3 consists of 15 residues. Here the CDR3 reads CASSLSWQGNSPLHF. CDR3 nucleotide sequence: TGTGCCAGCAGCTTAAGTTGGCAGGGGAATTCACCCCTCCACTTT. Full variable domain (remainder filled in from reference TRBV7-2 and TRBJ1-6): GAGVSQSPSNKVTEKGKDVELRCDPISGHTALYWYRQSLGQGLEFLIYFQGNSAPDKSGLPSDRFSAERTGGSVSTLTIQRTQQEDSAVYLCASSLSWQGNSPLHFGNGTRLTVT.

The chain joins TRBV6-1 to TRBJ2-5, with 10 bases that match TRBD2. The end of the DNA is better explained by TRBJ2-7, so the J call may be wrong. In germline, CDR1 is MNHNS, CDR2 SASEGT. The CDR3 has 16 residues. CDR3 sequence reads: CASSEAAGGGSFEQYF. Written as DNA, the CDR3 is TGTGCCAGCAGTGAAGCAGCGGGAGGGGGTTCATTCGAGCAGTACTTC.

Details on this clone: One end of the junction fails to match germline, which may point to a read error. CDR3 region: CASSLIRGPSPNQQFF. CDR3 coding DNA: TGCGCCAGCAGCCTAATCCGGGGTCCCAGTCCCAATCAGCAGTTCTTC. This chain joins TRBV4-1 and TRBJ2-1, with D possibly being TRBD2 (5 bases). CDR3 size: 16 residues. Germline assignment: CDR1 MGHRA and CDR2 YSYEKL.